This T cell receptor (beta chain) was documented in a study of T cell responses to AZD1222 COVID-19 vaccine (dated by TCRdb to 2020 to 2022). Concerning the study at large: AZD1222 recipients with second doses at about 4 weeks or about 12 weeks were pooled, because spike-specific TCR depth and breadth did not differ between schedules. A total of 230 to 250 trial participants underwent TCR sequencing, of whom under 220 had received two doses of AZD1222 and about 26 had received two doses of the MenACWY control vaccine. Trial participants were enrolled into age subgroups of 18-55, 56-69 and 70-plus years, which contained about 160, 30 and 59 TCR-sequenced participants, respectively.

Its CDR3 holds 12 amino acids, cysteine through phenylalanine. Here the CDR3 DNA is all that survives: 36 bases in frame from base 1. In the germline V gene (reference sequence), CDR1 corresponds to GTSNPN and CDR2 to SVGIG. V and J are truncated by 2 bases and 7 bases respectively, leaving an intervening sequence of 11 bases. Beyond this particular receptor, the publication reports: Because no day 14 peak-response samples were available, the repertoires could be characterized only after the peak T cell response. The whole spike protein was spanned by vaccine-associated CD4 TCRs, and dominant responses were seen in regions 160-218 and 743-854. Most participants were white British and females outnumbered males, and the authors suggested that clonal diversity may have been underestimated. Conclusions about previously exposed vaccinees were limited because only a handful of AZD1222 recipients were SARS-CoV-2 seropositive at baseline. The 56-69-year group was small, and its depth increase did not reach significance, likely because of low power. Nearly half of unique spike-specific TCRs reportedly recognized epitopes outside regions mutated in the B.1.351 and B.1.1.7 variants. After two AZD1222 doses, spike-specific TCR breadth and depth were significantly higher than at day 0 and than in MenACWY recipients.

Points on this clone: Its target antigen remains unknown. No base quality values were provided; no much bigger clone lies one nucleotide off.

The CDR3 regions of human TCRbeta chains were analyzed by immunosequencing. On the authors' methods: Repertoire TCRs were checked for matches against a reference library of SARS-CoV-2-specific TCRs that had been generated using the MIRA antigen-specificity platform. Breadth was defined as the fraction of unique TCRs that were SARS-CoV-2-associated, and depth was defined as the fraction of total T cells that were SARS-CoV-2-associated. Using the MIRA data, each spike-specific TCR was mapped to the spike region that the TCR reacts to and placed in a CD4 or CD8 class. Log10-transformed breadth and depth values were compared by one-way ANOVA with Sidak's multiple comparisons tests. The source is immuneACCESS, and TCRdb retained only in-frame sequences with V and J called. Part of the clones is not carried over; for the studies checked, unresolved V genes explain less than half of this, and the remainder is unexplained. V and J calls and clone size come straight from that table; D and trimming were deduced from the DNA. This sample comprises 140,000 to 150,000 clones, just over 90% of them detected only once. The top ten clones comprise about 8.6% of the sample.

The time point label, read with the paper, signifies: baseline before first vaccination. Vaccinee samples were obtained from the UK trials COV001 and COV002, which included a single-blind randomized controlled phase 2/3 trial of AZD1222 (ChAdOx1 nCoV-19) in healthy adults. For TCRbeta chain sequencing, PBMC samples from trial participants were taken at day 0 and at day 28 after the second dose. The clonotype originates from an adult in good health. This sequence uses TRBV30 and TRBJ1-1, with the D gene not confidently named. The specimen comprised peripheral blood, sampled on day 0 of AZD1222 vaccination. In nucleotide form, the sequence is TGTGCCTGGAGTCTCTACTTTCGTGAAGCTTTCTTT. Its protein product is CAWSLYFREAFF.